Included here is one TCR beta chain sequence, with context. Antigen unknown. The germline gives CDR1 LNHDA, CDR2 SQIVND (reference sequence). The CDR3 is 10 amino acids. Trimming shortened V by 6 bases and J by 6 bases, and 4 bases separated the two germline ends. TCRdb's copy holds only in-frame clones and misses some; the assay was immunoSEQ multiplex PCR. The sample lists roughly 77,000 clones, approximately 90% occurring once. The data were taken from a study of OX40 agonist ivuxolimab in advanced cancers. Study-wide background: While on treatment, patients had intravenous ivuxolimab at 0.01 to 10 mg/kg every 2 weeks.

Study-wide points: Antigen specificity of clonally expanded peripheral T cells was not established. With doses of 0.1 to 3.0 mg/kg, CD4+ and CD8+ blood T cells had undergone clonal expansion by week 6.

The sequenced sample was CD4+ or CD8+ T cells sorted from blood, obtained in a trial of the OX40 agonist ivuxolimab. This clonotype originated in an adult with an advanced solid tumor such as melanoma, head and neck, liver or kidney cancer. This chain uses TRBV19 with TRBJ2-3; D gene ambiguous. CDR3 sequence (DNA): TGTGCCAGTAGCGCGGATACGCAGTATTTT. As protein: CASSADTQYF.